The next 5 T cell receptor beta chains were all read from a single sample in a study of vaccination effects on CD4 cells after COVID-19. Profiling relied on immunoSEQ multiplex PCR, and the TCRdb table lists in-frame clones only, not all of them. The sample records tens of thousands of clones, 70% to 85% being singletons. Scientists isolated CD4+ T cells after an approximately 10-day culture period ended. Participants each got two BNT162b2 or mRNA-1273 vaccine doses. Their specific antigens are unknown. Here the sequenced sample was CD4+ T cells from PBMCs cultured without peptide, taken after COVID-19 vaccination. These receptors originate from a human donor who received a COVID-19 vaccine.

The chain recombines TRBV6-2 or TRBV6-3 with TRBJ2-3; D is possibly TRBD2 (6 bases). The CDR3 runs to 17 residues. V shed 2 bases and J shed 2 bases, with 17 bases lying between them. CDR1 and CDR2 (germline): MNHEY, SVGEGT. For the CDR3, the DNA is TGTGCCAGCAGTTACACACTAGCTCGAGACGACACAGATACGCAGTATTTT. This gives the protein CASSYTLARDDTDTQYF.

The chain joins TRBV19 to TRBJ1-1; TRBD1 matches 11 bases. The CDR3 runs 16 residues. The germline V gene has CDR1 LNHDA and CDR2 SQIVND (reference sequence). V lost 5 bases to trimming and J lost 5 bases; unmatched junction nucleotides: 10. The CDR3 is CASSPRTGGRGTEAFF. In nucleotides, the CDR3 is TGTGCCAGTAGTCCGAGGACAGGGGGCAGGGGGACTGAAGCTTTCTTT.

V is TRBV6-5 and J is TRBJ1-1, with 7 bases that match TRBD1. The V segment lost 2 bases and the J segment 7 bases; nucleotides outside the gene matches: 7. From germline, CDR1 is MNHEY and CDR2 SVGAGI. This CDR3 has 14 residues. This CDR3 is CASSYPGGGGEAFF. DNA of the CDR3: TGTGCCAGCAGTTACCCAGGGGGGGGCGGTGAAGCTTTCTTT.

The chain joins TRBV4-2 to TRBJ1-5; D uncertain. V was shortened by 1 base and J by 0 bases, with 22 bases between the two germline ends. The CDR3 runs to 20 residues. CDR1 is LGHNA, CDR2 YNFKEQ, per germline. The DNA for the CDR3 is TGTGCCAGCAGCCAAGCCCCCCGGAGGCAGGACCCCTATAGCAATCAGCCCCAGCATTTT. Encoded protein: CASSQAPRRQDPYSNQPQHF.

This clone was counted a few times. This sequence joins TRBV5-4 and TRBJ2-1, with D unresolved. The CDR3 runs to 15 residues. The V and J ends lost 8 bases and 0 bases respectively, with 15 bases between them. Germline V gene sequence: CDR1 SGHNT, CDR2 YYREEE (reference sequence). CDR3 protein: CASSWATGSYNEQFF. CDR3 bases: TGTGCCAGTTCGTGGGCCACCGGCTCCTACAATGAGCAGTTCTTC.